This T cell receptor (beta chain) was obtained from a study of Graves' ophthalmopathy and Graves' hyperthyroidism. Germline trimming cut 5 bases from V and 5 bases from J; bases unmatched to any gene: 15. This CDR3 contains 19 residues. The germline V gene has CDR1 SGHVS and CDR2 FQNEAQ. A word on this clonotype: Its antigen is undetermined.

For repertoire sequencing, the TCR beta CDR3 regions were amplified from RNA transcripts. RT-PCR was first run with HTBI primers, then multiplex PCR in a second round. Each CDR3 protein gets one entry after TCRdb re-called the multiplex PCR reads with MiXCR. The sample has about 740,000 distinct CDR3 sequences, about 44% seen once. Exclusion covered patients with other autoimmune diseases or uncontrolled infections (as well as pregnancy or lactation). Study results and caveats: Clonotypes were expanded in thyroid at above 0.001 frequency, and most also appeared in blood.

The sequenced sample was peripheral blood. This chain joins TRBV7-8 and TRBJ2-2; TRBD2 aligns across 12 bases. The source of this sequence is an adult man with Graves' ophthalmopathy. This CDR3 is CASSQGLLAGGPRTGELFF. The CDR3 DNA reads TGTGCCAGCAGCCAAGGTCTCCTAGCGGGAGGGCCTAGAACCGGGGAGCTGTTTTTT.